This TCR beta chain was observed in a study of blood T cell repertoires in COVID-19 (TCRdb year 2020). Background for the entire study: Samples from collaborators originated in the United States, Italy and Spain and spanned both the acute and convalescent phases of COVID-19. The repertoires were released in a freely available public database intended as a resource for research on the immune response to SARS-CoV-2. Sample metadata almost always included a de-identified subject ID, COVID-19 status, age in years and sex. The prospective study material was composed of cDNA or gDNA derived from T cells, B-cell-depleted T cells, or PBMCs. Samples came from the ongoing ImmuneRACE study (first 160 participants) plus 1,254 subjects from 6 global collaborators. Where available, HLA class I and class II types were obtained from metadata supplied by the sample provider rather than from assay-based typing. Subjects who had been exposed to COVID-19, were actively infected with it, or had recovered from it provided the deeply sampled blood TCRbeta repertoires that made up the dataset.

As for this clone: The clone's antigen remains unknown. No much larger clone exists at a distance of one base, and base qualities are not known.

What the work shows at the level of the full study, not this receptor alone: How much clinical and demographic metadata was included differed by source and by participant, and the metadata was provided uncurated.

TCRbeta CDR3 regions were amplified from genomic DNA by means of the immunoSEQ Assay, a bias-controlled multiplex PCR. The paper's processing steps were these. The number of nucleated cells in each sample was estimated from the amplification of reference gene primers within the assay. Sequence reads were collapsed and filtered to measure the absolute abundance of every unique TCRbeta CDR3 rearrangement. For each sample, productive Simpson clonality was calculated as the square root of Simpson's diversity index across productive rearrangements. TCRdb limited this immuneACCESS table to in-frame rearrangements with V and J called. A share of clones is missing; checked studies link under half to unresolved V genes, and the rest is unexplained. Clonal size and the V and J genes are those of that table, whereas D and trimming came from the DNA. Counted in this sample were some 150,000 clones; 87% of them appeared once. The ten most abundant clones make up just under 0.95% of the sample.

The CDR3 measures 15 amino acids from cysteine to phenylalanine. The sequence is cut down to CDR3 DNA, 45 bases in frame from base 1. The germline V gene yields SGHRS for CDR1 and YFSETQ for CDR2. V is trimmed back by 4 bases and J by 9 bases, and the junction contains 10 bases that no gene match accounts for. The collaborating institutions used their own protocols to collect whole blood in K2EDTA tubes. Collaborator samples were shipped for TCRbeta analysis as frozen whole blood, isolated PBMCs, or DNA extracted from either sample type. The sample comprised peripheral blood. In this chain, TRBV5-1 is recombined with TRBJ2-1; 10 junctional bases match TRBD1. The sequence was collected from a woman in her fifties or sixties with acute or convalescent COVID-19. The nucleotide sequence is TGCGCCAGCAGCCTTACCGGGACAGGGGACCGTGAGCAGTTCTTC. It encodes CASSLTGTGDREQFF.